These 27 T cell receptor beta chains came from one sample sequenced in a study of CD8+ T cells in alopecia areata. Treatment described: oral pan-JAK inhibitor, 5-10 mg twice daily. It was cDNA, reverse transcribed from extracted RNA, that served as the sequencing template. Clones were sequenced by immunoSEQ multiplex PCR, and TCRdb holds only the in-frame ones, with some missing. In the table there are roughly 200,000 clones, 60% of which are singletons. The sequencing used CD4+ T cells sorted from blood, collected at week 4, from a patient treated with tofacitinib. The receptors here all came from a human donor with alopecia areata.

The CDR3 DNA follows: TGTGCCACCAGCAGAGATTTCGGGACAGGGGCACCGCAGGGTGCTTTCTTT. Protein product: CATSRDFGTGAPQGAFF. The chain links TRBV15 to TRBJ1-1; 10 nucleotides agree with TRBD1. Per germline, CDR1 LNHNV and CDR2 YYDKDF (reference sequence). Losses at the gene ends were 0 bases for V and 11 bases for J; bases not matched to a gene: 15. The CDR3 covers 17 residues.

The rearrangement joins TRBV29-1 to TRBJ2-3, with D possibly matching TRBD1 (6 bases). V was cut by 4 bases and J by 0 bases, with 17 bases left in between. Germline V gene sequence: CDR1 SQVTM, CDR2 ANQGSEA. The CDR3 contains 16 residues. CDR3 in amino acids: CSVAGQTGKSTDTQYF. Written as DNA, the CDR3 is TGCAGCGTTGCGGGTCAAACAGGGAAGAGCACAGATACGCAGTATTTT.

This chain links TRBV20-1 with TRBJ1-2; the D gene is possibly TRBD1 (6 bases). The CDR3 loop spans 11 amino acids. The V gene's germline CDR1 is DFQATT and CDR2 SNEGSKA (reference sequence). V lost 6 bases, J lost 9 bases, and 14 bases lay in between. The CDR3 region has the DNA TGCAGTGCCAGGACAGAACGAAGCTACACCTTC. Translation: CSARTERSYTF.

This clone was detected only once. Here the CDR3 reads CAWSRTATNTEAFF. The CDR3 nucleotides read TGTGCCTGGAGTAGGACAGCAACGAACACTGAAGCTTTCTTT. This sequence joins TRBV30 and TRBJ1-1; D is perhaps TRBD1 (6 bases). The germline gives CDR1 GTSNPN, CDR2 SVGIG (reference sequence). The CDR3 length is 14 residues. V was pared by 2 bases and J by 1 base, with 11 bases between.

This clone was observed a few times. The chain combines TRBV7-2 with TRBJ1-1; no clear D gene. Germline assignment: CDR1 SGHTA and CDR2 FQGNSA. The CDR3 covers 14 residues. V lost 1 base and J lost 1, with 7 bases in between. The CDR3 is CASSLGGENTEAFF. CDR3 nucleotide sequence: TGTGCCAGCAGCTTAGGTGGGGAGAACACTGAAGCTTTCTTT.

The rearrangement uses TRBV30 and TRBJ1-5, with 10 bases lining up with TRBD1. With 3 bases clipped from V and 4 bases from J, the junction kept 3 bases outside the gene matches. There are 14 residues in the CDR3. Germline V lookup: CDR1 GTSNPN, CDR2 SVGIG (reference sequence). As DNA, the CDR3 is TGTGCCTGGAGAGGGACAGGGGTGAATCAGCCCCAGCATTTT. This sequence encodes CAWRGTGVNQPQHF.

This chain links TRBV29-1 with TRBJ2-7; D not certain. CDR1 SQVTM and CDR2 ANQGSEA come from the germline V gene. This CDR3 is 10 amino acids long. Trimming removed 6 bases from V and 5 bases from J, with 8 bases in between. CDR3 residues: CSVETDEQYF. DNA for the CDR3: TGCAGCGTCGAAACGGACGAGCAGTACTTC.

This clone was counted many times. The rearrangement links TRBV12-5 to TRBJ1-6, with D tentatively TRBD1 (6 bases). The CDR3 is 16 amino acids. CDR1 is LGHNT and CDR2 is FRNRAP in the germline V gene. V lost 3 bases and J 6 bases, leaving 15 bases between the germline ends. The CDR3 nucleotides are TGTGCTAGTGGTTTCCACAGGGTAGAGGGTAATTCACCCCTCCACTTT. Translated, it gives CASGFHRVEGNSPLHF.

The chain recombines TRBV15 with TRBJ1-1; D gene unclear. The CDR3 sequence is 13 residues long. CDR1 is LNHNV, CDR2 YYDKDF, per germline (reference sequence). V was pared by 1 base and J by 4 bases, with 7 bases between. Here the CDR3 reads CATSRGTGTEAFF. CDR3 DNA: TGTGCCACCAGCAGAGGCACTGGCACTGAAGCTTTCTTT.

The chain links TRBV29-1 to TRBJ2-5, with D uncertain. CDR1 and CDR2 (germline): SQVTM, ANQGSEA. Trimming cost V 8 bases and J 2 bases, with 12 bases left between them. The CDR3 contains 12 residues. This CDR3 is CSIAGGQETQYF. CDR3 in DNA: TGCAGCATCGCAGGTGGACAAGAGACCCAGTACTTC.

This chain connects TRBV2 to TRBJ2-1, with D possibly being TRBD2 (5 bases). The CDR3 is 11 amino acids. The V gene's germline CDR1 is SNHLY and CDR2 FYNNEI. With 8 bases removed from V and 12 bases from J, the gap between germline ends came to 14 bases. The CDR3 DNA sequence: TGTGCCAGCCATAACGCAGGAGGGCAGTTCTTC. This sequence encodes CASHNAGGQFF.

This chain uses TRBV11-2 with TRBJ2-5; D uncertain. Germline CDR1 reads SGHAT; CDR2 reads FQNNGV. The length of the CDR3 is 14 residues. Between the trimmed V and J ends, which lost 2 bases and 1 base, there was a span of 8 bases. The CDR3 DNA sequence: TGTGCCAGCAGCTTATTTAACGGCCAAGAGACCCAGTACTTC. It is translated as CASSLFNGQETQYF.

This clone was seen only a few times. V gene TRBV19 combines with J gene TRBJ2-2; TRBD1 aligns across 8 bases. V lost 5 bases and J lost 5; bases outside the gene matches: 4. CDR1 is LNHDA and CDR2 is SQIVND in the germline V gene (reference sequence). CDR3 length equals 14 residues. The CDR3 reads CASSWDRTTGELFF. The CDR3 nucleotides are TGTGCCAGTAGTTGGGACAGGACGACCGGGGAGCTGTTTTTT.

The rearrangement joins TRBV28 to TRBJ2-5, with D perhaps given as TRBD1 or TRBD2 (6 bases each). The V end was cut by 1 base, the J end by 4 bases, with 19 bases between. The CDR3 runs to 17 residues. In germline, CDR1 is MDHEN, CDR2 SYDVKM. CDR3 in amino acids: CASSLLGRGPRGETQYF. In DNA form, the CDR3 reads TGTGCCAGCAGTTTATTGGGACGGGGGCCCCGGGGAGAGACCCAGTACTTC.

V usage is TRBV30 and J usage is TRBJ1-1; a weak D match, TRBD1 (6 bases). Germline-derived CDR1 and CDR2 are GTSNPN and SVGIG (reference sequence). This CDR3 contains 13 residues. Trimming took off 5 bases at V and 7 bases at J, with 17 bases between the two ends. The CDR3 DNA follows: TGTGCCTGGTCGAGGGGGACGGTAAATGAAGCTTTCTTT. Translated, it gives CAWSRGTVNEAFF.

V usage is TRBV5-1 and J usage is TRBJ1-5; D not certain. The CDR3 contains 12 residues. Germline CDR1 reads SGHRS; CDR2 reads YFSETQ. V was trimmed by 5 bases and J by 8 bases, leaving 11 bases between them. The CDR3 loop reads CASRSSVKPQHF. The CDR3 nucleotides read TGCGCCAGCAGATCCAGCGTTAAGCCCCAGCATTTT.

This clone was picked up a small number of times. This chain connects TRBV14 to TRBJ1-5; D gene ambiguous. Trimming shortened V by 2 bases and J by 6 bases, and 8 bases separated the two germline ends. CDR1 and CDR2 from the germline V gene are SGHDN and FVKESK. This CDR3 has 13 amino acids. As DNA, the CDR3 is TGTGCCAGCAGCCAATCCCCCAGTCAGCCCCAGCATTTT. It translates to CASSQSPSQPQHF. Full variable domain (remainder filled in from reference TRBV14 and TRBJ1-5): EAGVTQFPSHSVIEKGQTVTLRCDPISGHDNLYWYRRVMGKEIKFLLHFVKESKQDESGMPNNRFLAERTGGTYSTLKVQPAELEDSGVYFCASSQSPSQPQHFGDGTRLSIL.

This clone was recorded a few times. This chain connects TRBV30 to TRBJ1-3; D is ambiguous. The V end lost 2 bases, the J end lost 0 bases, and 17 bases lay between the germline ends. CDR3 length: 17 residues. Germline V gene data show CDR1 as GTSNPN and CDR2 as SVGIG (reference sequence). As DNA, the CDR3 is TGTGCCTGGAGTTTAGTACGGCAGCAAGGCTCTGGAAACACCATATATTTT. Its translation: CAWSLVRQQGSGNTIYF.

The chain carries TRBV9 and TRBJ2-5; tentatively, D is TRBD2 (5 bases). This CDR3 is built from 15 residues. Germline CDR1 SGDLS, CDR2 YYNGEE. V was cut by 2 bases and J by 5 bases, with 16 bases left in between. CDR3 nucleotides: TGTGCCAGCAGCGTGGGTATGGAGGTTTGGGAGACCCAGTACTTC. This encodes CASSVGMEVWETQYF.

This clone appeared a single time. The chain recombines TRBV5-1 with TRBJ2-1, with D perhaps TRBD2 (6 bases). This CDR3 has 14 residues. V was pared by 4 bases and J by 5 bases, with 13 bases between. In germline, CDR1 is SGHRS, CDR2 YFSETQ. CDR3 DNA sequence: TGCGCCAGCAGCCGGATGCGGGGAAACAATGAGCAGTTCTTC. Its translation: CASSRMRGNNEQFF.

The gene calls are TRBV19 and TRBJ1-1; D call uncertain. Germline values: CDR1 LNHDA, CDR2 SQIVND (reference sequence). CDR3 length: 15 amino acids. The ends were cut back, 6 bases at V and 0 bases at J, with 14 bases in the middle. CDR3 in amino acids: CASRTAATMNTEAFF. DNA for the CDR3: TGTGCCAGTAGAACGGCGGCTACTATGAACACTGAAGCTTTCTTT.

This clone was counted a few times. The chain carries TRBV18 and TRBJ1-5, with D perhaps TRBD1 (6 bases). This CDR3 has 15 amino acids. V shed 6 bases and J shed 4 bases, with 16 bases lying between them. CDR1 is KGHSH, CDR2 LQKENI, per germline. The CDR3 DNA reads as TGTGCCAGCTCGCTAAAGACAGGAAATAATCAGCCCCAGCATTTT. Its protein is CASSLKTGNNQPQHF.

The V and J genes are TRBV7-8 and TRBJ1-1; TRBD1 aligns across 7 bases. The V and J ends lost 4 bases and 7 bases, in that order; junction bases with no gene match: 12. Germline V gene sequence: CDR1 SGHVS, CDR2 FQNEAQ. The CDR3 has 15 amino acids. This CDR3 reads CASSSNWGQLVEAFF. The CDR3 region has the DNA TGTGCCAGCAGCTCAAACTGGGGACAGCTCGTTGAAGCTTTCTTT.

This rearrangement joins TRBV7-2 to TRBJ2-7, with D possibly called TRBD1 or TRBD2 (6 bases each). Germline CDR1 SGHTA, CDR2 FQGNSA. The germline V and J ends were trimmed by 5 bases and 6 bases, with 26 bases remaining between them. The CDR3 is 17 amino acids. CDR3 protein: CASSRRRGGSGTPEQYF. CDR3 DNA: TGTGCCAGCAGCCGCCGCAGAGGGGGTAGCGGTACCCCCGAGCAGTACTTC.

The V gene is TRBV30, the J gene TRBJ1-6; 9 bases line up with TRBD1. Germline CDR1 GTSNPN, CDR2 SVGIG (reference sequence). This CDR3 is built from 12 residues. V shed 5 bases, J shed 7 bases, and the junction held 0 bases outside the gene matches. In DNA, the CDR3 is TGTGCCTGGGGGACAGGGAATTCACCCCTCCACTTT. This codes for CAWGTGNSPLHF.

For the CDR3, the DNA is TGTGCCAGTAGTTCTTCAACAGGGAGTCAGACCCAGTACTTC. Protein: CASSSSTGSQTQYF. V gene TRBV19 combines with J gene TRBJ2-5; a weak D match, TRBD1 (6 bases). This CDR3 has 14 amino acids. V was shortened by 5 bases and J by 6 bases, with 16 bases between the two germline ends. Germline V gives CDR1 LNHDA, CDR2 SQIVND (reference sequence).

The J gene is TRBJ1-6, the V gene TRBV7-2; D might be TRBD1 (5 bases). This CDR3 is built from 14 residues. Germline loops: CDR1 SGHTA, CDR2 FQGNSA. With 5 bases removed from V and 10 bases from J, the gap between germline ends came to 15 bases. The CDR3 DNA reads as TGTGCCAGCAGCGCTACAGGTGTTGGGTCACCCCTCCACTTT. Translation: CASSATGVGSPLHF.